This T cell receptor (beta chain) emerged from a study of blood T cells in healthy people across ages. Next came a second PCR, run for about 7 to 12 cycles, which used a sample-barcoded 5' primer along with a J-beta primer mix. TCRdb re-derived calls from the 5' RACE reads in MiXCR, one entry per CDR3 protein. The table lists 700,000 to 850,000 distinct CDR3 sequences, 50% to 65% of them singletons, with 40% to 50% in the top ten. Isolating PBMCs gave at least 6 million of these cells per sample. Study-level findings and limits: Both naive CD4+ cell counts and diversity were greater in long-lived donors than in aged donors. A roughly linear fall in TCR beta diversity per million T cells was seen with increasing age.

To note about this clonotype: The antigen is undetermined.

The CDR3 runs to 15 residues. The V gene lost 2 bases and the J gene lost 5 bases, with 13 bases spanning the gap. The V gene's germline CDR1 is MNHEY and CDR2 SVGAGI. Sequences were obtained from blood. This TCR was sampled from a man at least 80 years old in good health. The V gene is TRBV6-5, the J gene TRBJ2-1; D call uncertain. CDR3 amino acids: CASSYDTHTHNEQFF. As DNA, the CDR3 is TGTGCCAGCAGTTACGACACACACACACACAATGAGCAGTTCTTC.